These T cell receptor beta chains were read from a single sample in a study of CD8+ T cells in alopecia areata. TCRdb's table, derived via immunoSEQ multiplex PCR, lists solely in-frame clones and lacks some. The sample yields 110,000 to 150,000 clones, roughly three fifths seen once. This specimen consisted of CD4+ T cells sorted from blood, obtained at week 0. The source of these receptors is a human donor with alopecia areata. Both conserved end residues are part of each CDR3. D genes are given only for firm matches. Only part of the rows carry a size: once, few, many, or a class if the clone is expanded.

size	D	V	J	DNA	CDR3
-	-	TRBV6-5	TRBJ2-5	TGTGCCAGCAGTTACTCGGCGGGGCATGGAGAGACCCAGTACTTC	CASSYSAGHGETQYF
-	-	TRBV9	TRBJ2-5	TGTGCCAGCAGCGTTGACAGGTCCGGAGGGACCCAGTACTTC	CASSVDRSGGTQYF
-	TRBD1	TRBV5-1	TRBJ2-5	TGCGCCAGCAGCACCGGGACAGCTCAAGAGACCCAGTACTTC	CASSTGTAQETQYF
-	-	TRBV2	TRBJ2-1	TGTGCCAGCAGTGAAGGGGGGCGGTATGAGCAGTTCTTC	CASSEGGRYEQFF
-	TRBD1	TRBV6-5	TRBJ2-1	TGTGCCAGCAGTTACGCAGGGGGCAACCAATATGAGCAGTTCTTC	CASSYAGGNQYEQFF
-	-	TRBV27	TRBJ2-4	TGTGCCAGCAGTTTAGAGATAGGGCTGGCCAAAAACATTCAGTACTTC	CASSLEIGLAKNIQYF
-	TRBD2	TRBV30	TRBJ2-7	TGTGCCTGGGGGATCGGGGGGAGCTCCTACGAGCAGTACTTC	CAWGIGGSSYEQYF
-	-	TRBV15	TRBJ1-3	TGTGCCACCAGTGTCCCTGGGGGCGCTGGAAACACCATATATTTT	CATSVPGGAGNTIYF
-	TRBD1	TRBV5-4	TRBJ2-7	TGTGCCAGCAGCTTGGTGGGCAGGGGGCACGACGAGCAGTACTTC	CASSLVGRGHDEQYF
-	-	TRBV30	TRBJ1-1	TGTGCCTGGATGGCAGGGATATGGGCTGAAGCTTTCTTT	CAWMAGIWAEAFF
-	TRBD1	TRBV29-1	TRBJ2-4	TGCAGCGCTGGGACAGGGGGAACCAAAAACATTCAGTACTTC	CSAGTGGTKNIQYF
-	-	TRBV29-1	TRBJ1-5	TGCAGCGTTGAATCGGGGAGAGGTCAGCCCCAGCATTTT	CSVESGRGQPQHF
few	-	TRBV29-1	TRBJ1-2	TGCAGCGTTGAAGGTCGGGTGTATGGCTACACCTTC	CSVEGRVYGYTF
-	-	TRBV25-1	TRBJ2-7	TGTGCCAGCAGTCGAGGGACACCCTCCTACGAGCAGTACTTC	CASSRGTPSYEQYF
-	TRBD2	TRBV2	TRBJ2-1	TGTGCCAGCAAACGAGGGAGGGGCAAATTGTACAATGAGCAGTTCTTC	CASKRGRGKLYNEQFF
-	-	TRBV5-1	TRBJ2-3	TGCGCCAGCAGCCCAGGGGATACGCAGTATTTT	CASSPGDTQYF
-	-	TRBV4-2	TRBJ2-1	TGTGCCAGCAGCCAAGATCTGGATGCCAGCTCCTACAATGAGCAGTTCTTC	CASSQDLDASSYNEQFF
-	-	TRBV5-1	TRBJ1-6	TGCGCCAGCAGGAACCCGAGCTCCTATAATTCACCCCTCCACTTT	CASRNPSSYNSPLHF